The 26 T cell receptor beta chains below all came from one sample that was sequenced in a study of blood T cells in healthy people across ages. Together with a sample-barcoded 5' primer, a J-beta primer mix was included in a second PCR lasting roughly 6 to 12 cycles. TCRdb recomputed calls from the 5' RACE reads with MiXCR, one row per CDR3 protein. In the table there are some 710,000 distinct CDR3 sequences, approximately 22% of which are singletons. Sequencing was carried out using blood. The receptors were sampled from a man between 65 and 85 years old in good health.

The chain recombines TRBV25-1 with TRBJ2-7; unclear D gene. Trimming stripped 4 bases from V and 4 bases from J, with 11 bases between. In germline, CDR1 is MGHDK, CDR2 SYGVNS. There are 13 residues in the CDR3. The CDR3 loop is CASSGGYLYEQYF. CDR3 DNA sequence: TGTGCCAGCAGTGGAGGATACCTGTACGAGCAGTACTTC.

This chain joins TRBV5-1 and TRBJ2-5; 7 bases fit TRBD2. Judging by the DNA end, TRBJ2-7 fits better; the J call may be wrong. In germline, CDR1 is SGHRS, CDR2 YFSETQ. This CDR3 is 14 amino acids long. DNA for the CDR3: TGCGCCAGCAGCCCAAAGCGGGGTTGGTACGAGCAGTACTTC. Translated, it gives CASSPKRGWYEQYF.

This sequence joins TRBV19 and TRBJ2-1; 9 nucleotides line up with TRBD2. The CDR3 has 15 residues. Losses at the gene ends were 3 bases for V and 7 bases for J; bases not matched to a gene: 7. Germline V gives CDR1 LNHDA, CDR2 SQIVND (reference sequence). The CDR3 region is CASSILAGRGNEQFF. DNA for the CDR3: TGTGCCAGTAGTATCCTAGCGGGAAGAGGGAATGAGCAGTTCTTC.

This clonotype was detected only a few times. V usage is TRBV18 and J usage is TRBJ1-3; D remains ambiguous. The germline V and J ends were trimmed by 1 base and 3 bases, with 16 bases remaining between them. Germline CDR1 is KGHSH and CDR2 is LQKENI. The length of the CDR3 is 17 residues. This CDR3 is CASSPQAIGQLGNTIYF. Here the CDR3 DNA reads TGTGCCAGCTCACCACAGGCGATCGGGCAACTTGGAAACACCATATATTTT.

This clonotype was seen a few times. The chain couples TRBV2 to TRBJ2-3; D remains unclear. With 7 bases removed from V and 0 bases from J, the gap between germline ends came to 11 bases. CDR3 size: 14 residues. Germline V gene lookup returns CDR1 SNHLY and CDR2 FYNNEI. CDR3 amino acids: CASTVQFSTDTQYF. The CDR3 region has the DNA TGTGCCAGCACTGTCCAATTTAGCACAGATACGCAGTATTTT.

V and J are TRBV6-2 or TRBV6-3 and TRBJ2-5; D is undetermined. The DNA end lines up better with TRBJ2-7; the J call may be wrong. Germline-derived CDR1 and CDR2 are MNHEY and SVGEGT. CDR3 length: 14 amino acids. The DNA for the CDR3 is TGTGCCAGCAGTTACTCGGCAGTCCCCTACGAGCAGTACTTC. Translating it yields CASSYSAVPYEQYF.

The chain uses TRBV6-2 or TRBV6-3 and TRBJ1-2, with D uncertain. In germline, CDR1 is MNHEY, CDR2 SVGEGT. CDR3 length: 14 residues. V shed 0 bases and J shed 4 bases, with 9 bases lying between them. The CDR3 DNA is TGTGCCAGCAGTTACTCGATCTTATCCTATGGCTACACCTTC. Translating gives CASSYSILSYGYTF.

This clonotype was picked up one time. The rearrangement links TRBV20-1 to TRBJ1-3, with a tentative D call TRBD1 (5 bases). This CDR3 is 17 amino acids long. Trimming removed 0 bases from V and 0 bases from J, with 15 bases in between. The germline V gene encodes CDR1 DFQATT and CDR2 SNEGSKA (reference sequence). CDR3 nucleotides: TGCAGTGCTAGAGATTGGGGTCGGGGCGGCTCTGGAAACACCATATATTTT. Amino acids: CSARDWGRGGSGNTIYF.

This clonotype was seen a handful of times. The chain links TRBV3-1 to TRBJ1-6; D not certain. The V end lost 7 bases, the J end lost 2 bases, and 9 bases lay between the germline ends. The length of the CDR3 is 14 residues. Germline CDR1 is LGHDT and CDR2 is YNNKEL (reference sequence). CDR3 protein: CASNTATYNSPLHF. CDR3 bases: TGTGCCAGCAATACTGCTACCTATAATTCACCCCTCCACTTT.

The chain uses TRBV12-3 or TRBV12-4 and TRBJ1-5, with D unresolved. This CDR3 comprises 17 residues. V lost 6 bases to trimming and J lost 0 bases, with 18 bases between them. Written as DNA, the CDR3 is TGTGCCAGCAGCCTGGCGGCACCTCCTGATAGCAATCAGCCCCAGCATTTT. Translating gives CASSLAAPPDSNQPQHF.

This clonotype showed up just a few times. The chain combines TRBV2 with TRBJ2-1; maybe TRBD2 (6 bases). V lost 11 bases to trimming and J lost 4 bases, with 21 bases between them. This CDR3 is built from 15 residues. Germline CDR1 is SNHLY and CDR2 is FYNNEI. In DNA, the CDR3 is TGTGCCGGAAGTAGTGCCGGGACTGGATACAATGAGCAGTTCTTC. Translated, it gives CAGSSAGTGYNEQFF.

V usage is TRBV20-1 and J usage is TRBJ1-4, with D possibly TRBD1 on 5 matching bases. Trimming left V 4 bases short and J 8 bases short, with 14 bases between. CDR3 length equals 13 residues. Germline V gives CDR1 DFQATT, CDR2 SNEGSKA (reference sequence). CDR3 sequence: CSAKMGVGEKLFF. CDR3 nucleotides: TGCAGTGCTAAGATGGGGGTTGGGGAAAAACTGTTTTTT.

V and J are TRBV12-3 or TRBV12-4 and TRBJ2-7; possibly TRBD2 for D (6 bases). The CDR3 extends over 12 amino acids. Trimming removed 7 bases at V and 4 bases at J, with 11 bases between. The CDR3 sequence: CASTDGGYEQYF. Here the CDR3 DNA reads TGTGCCAGCACGGATGGGGGGTACGAGCAGTACTTC.

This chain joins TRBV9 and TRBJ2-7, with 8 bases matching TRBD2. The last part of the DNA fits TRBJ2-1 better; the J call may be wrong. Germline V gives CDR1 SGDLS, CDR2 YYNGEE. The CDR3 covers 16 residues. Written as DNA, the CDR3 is TGTGCCAGCAGCGTAGACGGGGGGGGAGGTCAAAATGAGCAGTTCTTC. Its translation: CASSVDGGGGQNEQFF.

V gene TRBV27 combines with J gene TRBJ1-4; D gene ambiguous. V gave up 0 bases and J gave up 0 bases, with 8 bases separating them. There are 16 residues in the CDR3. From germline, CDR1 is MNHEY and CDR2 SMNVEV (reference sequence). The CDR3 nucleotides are TGTGCCAGCAGTTTATCGGGGTACGCAACTAATGAAAAACTGTTTTTT. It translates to CASSLSGYATNEKLFF.

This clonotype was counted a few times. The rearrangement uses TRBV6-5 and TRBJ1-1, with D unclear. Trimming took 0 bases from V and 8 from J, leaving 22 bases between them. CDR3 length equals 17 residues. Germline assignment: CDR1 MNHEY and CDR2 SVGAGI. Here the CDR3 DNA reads TGTGCCAGCAGTTACTCGATTTTCTCTACGGGAAGAAAGGAAGCTTTCTTT. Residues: CASSYSIFSTGRKEAFF.

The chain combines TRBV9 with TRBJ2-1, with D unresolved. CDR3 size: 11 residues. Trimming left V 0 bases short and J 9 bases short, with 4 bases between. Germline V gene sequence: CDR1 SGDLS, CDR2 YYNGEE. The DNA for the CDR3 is TGTGCCAGCAGCGTAGGTGGTGAGCAGTTCTTC. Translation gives CASSVGGEQFF.

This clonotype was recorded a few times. CDR3 protein: CASSYSSTGEQYV. The CDR3, as DNA: TGTGCCAGCAGTTACTCGTCTACCGGGGAGCAGTACGTC. The genes are TRBV6-5 and TRBJ2-7; D is ambiguous. The germline V and J ends were trimmed by 0 bases and 7 bases, with 10 bases remaining between them. CDR3 size: 13 residues. Germline assignment: CDR1 MNHEY and CDR2 SVGAGI.

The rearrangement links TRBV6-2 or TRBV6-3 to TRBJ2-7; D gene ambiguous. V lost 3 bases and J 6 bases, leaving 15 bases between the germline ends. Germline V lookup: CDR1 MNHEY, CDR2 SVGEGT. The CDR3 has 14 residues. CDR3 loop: CASSYRRNFGEQYV. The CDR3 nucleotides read TGTGCCAGCAGTTATAGGCGGAACTTCGGCGAGCAGTACGTC.

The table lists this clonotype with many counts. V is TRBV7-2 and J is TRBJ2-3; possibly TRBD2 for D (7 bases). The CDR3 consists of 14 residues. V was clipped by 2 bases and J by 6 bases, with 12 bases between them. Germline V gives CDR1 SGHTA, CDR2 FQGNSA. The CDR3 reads CASSLSGGLDTQYF. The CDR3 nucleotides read TGTGCCAGCAGCTTATCGGGGGGCCTCGATACGCAGTATTTT.

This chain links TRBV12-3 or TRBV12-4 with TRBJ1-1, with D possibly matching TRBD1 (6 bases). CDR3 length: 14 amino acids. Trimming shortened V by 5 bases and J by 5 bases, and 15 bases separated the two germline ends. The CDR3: CASSSTGRGTEAFF. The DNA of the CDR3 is TGTGCCAGCAGTAGCACAGGGAGGGGTACTGAAGCTTTCTTT.

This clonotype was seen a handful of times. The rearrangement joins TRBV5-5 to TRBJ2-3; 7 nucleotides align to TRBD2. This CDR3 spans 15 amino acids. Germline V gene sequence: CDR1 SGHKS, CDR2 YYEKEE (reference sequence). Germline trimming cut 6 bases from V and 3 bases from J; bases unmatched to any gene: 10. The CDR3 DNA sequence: TGTGCCAGCACCTCTGGGAGGGGCTGGACAGATACGCAGTATTTT. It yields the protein CASTSGRGWTDTQYF.

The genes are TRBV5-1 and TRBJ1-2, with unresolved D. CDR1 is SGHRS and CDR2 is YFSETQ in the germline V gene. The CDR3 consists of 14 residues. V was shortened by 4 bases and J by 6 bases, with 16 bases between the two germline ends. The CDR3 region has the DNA TGCGCCAGCAGCCCAGACCCATCTACTAATGGCTACACCTTC. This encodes CASSPDPSTNGYTF.

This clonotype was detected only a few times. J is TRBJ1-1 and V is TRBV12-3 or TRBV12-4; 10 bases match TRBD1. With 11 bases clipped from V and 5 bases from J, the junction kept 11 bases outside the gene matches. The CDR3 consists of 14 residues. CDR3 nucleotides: TGTGCCGGCACCCGGACAGGGGGGAGGACTGAAGCTTTCTTT. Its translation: CAGTRTGGRTEAFF.

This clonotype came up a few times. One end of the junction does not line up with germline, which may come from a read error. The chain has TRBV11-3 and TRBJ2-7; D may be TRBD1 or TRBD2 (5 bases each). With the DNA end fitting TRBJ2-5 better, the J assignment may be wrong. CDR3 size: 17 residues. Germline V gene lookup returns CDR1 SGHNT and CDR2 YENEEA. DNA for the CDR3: TGTGTCAGCAGCTTAGGTGACCGGGGACGGCACCAAGAGACCCAGTACTTC. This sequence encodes CVSSLGDRGRHQETQYF.

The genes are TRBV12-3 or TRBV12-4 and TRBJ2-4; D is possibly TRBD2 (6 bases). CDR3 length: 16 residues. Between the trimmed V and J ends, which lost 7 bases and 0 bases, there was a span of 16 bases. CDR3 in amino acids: CASTPEGTLAKNIQYF. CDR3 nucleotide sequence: TGTGCCAGCACCCCCGAAGGGACTCTAGCCAAAAACATTCAGTACTTC.